These T cell receptor beta chains were read from a single sample in a study of response to subunit inactivated influenza vaccine. TCRdb re-called the RT-PCR reads with MiXCR, one entry per CDR3 protein. The data hold 400,000 to 650,000 distinct CDR3 sequences, with approximately 7.7% observed a single time. The material was PBMCs from blood, obtained 23 months after vaccination. The receptors shown here come from a man between 50 and 70 years old who received an inactivated influenza vaccine. Each CDR3 is given with its conserved first and last residue. Each record gives: V gene, D gene, J gene, CDR3 protein. The D gene is left open where the match is weak.

TRBV6-5	-	TRBJ2-7	CASSYSPRNYEQYF
TRBV6-2/TRBV6-3	-	TRBJ2-1	CASSYPRQYRGNSYNEQFF
TRBV20-1	-	TRBJ2-1	CSAILGAEVNEQFF
TRBV27	-	TRBJ1-5	CASSLSKFGDQPQHF
TRBV2	-	TRBJ2-2	CASTRTKANTGELFF
TRBV7-2	-	TRBJ1-3	CASSLGPDRTGNTIYF
TRBV30	-	TRBJ1-1	CAWSLTGYEAFF
TRBV6-2/TRBV6-3	TRBD2	TRBJ2-1	CASSDRLAGNYNEQFF
TRBV29-1	TRBD1	TRBJ2-2	CSVGVGQSNTGELFF
TRBV6-5	-	TRBJ1-1	CASSLDWGTNTEAFF
TRBV7-2	TRBD2	TRBJ2-1	CASSPDPGTTNEQFF
TRBV7-6	-	TRBJ2-7	CASSLFPRGSSYEQYF
TRBV15	TRBD1	TRBJ2-6	CATSRKTGTSGANVLTF
TRBV28	TRBD1	TRBJ2-7	CASSPQTGGGYEQYF
TRBV20-1	TRBD1	TRBJ2-1	CSAQTGSEQFF
TRBV3-1	-	TRBJ2-7	CASSQADQPGVEQYF
TRBV20-1	TRBD2	TRBJ2-7	CSARDIGTSGRHPYEQYF
TRBV3-1	-	TRBJ2-2	CASSIRGAGELFF
TRBV6-5	-	TRBJ2-3	CASSYLGLGGTSTDTQYF
TRBV7-2	-	TRBJ2-3	CASSSLGGVGDTQYF
TRBV6-5	-	TRBJ2-1	CASSWTVSSYNEQFF
TRBV7-3	-	TRBJ2-3	CASSLIASATDTQYF
TRBV5-5	TRBD1	TRBJ2-7	CASSFGVGQGGRHEQYF
TRBV12-3/TRBV12-4	TRBD1	TRBJ2-2	CASSKTAGGAVGELFF
TRBV18	TRBD2	TRBJ2-1	CASSRLAGDINEQFF
TRBV29-1	-	TRBJ1-3	CSAAEGGRNGNTIYF
TRBV7-8	-	TRBJ2-1	CASSQGGVAYNEQFF
TRBV4-3	-	TRBJ2-5	CASSLSGPGNTQYF
TRBV12-3/TRBV12-4	TRBD2	TRBJ2-5	CASSKRLAGGETQYF
TRBV7-2	TRBD1	TRBJ2-1	CASSAPGQGGNEQFF
TRBV10-3	TRBD1	TRBJ1-5	CAISESEGGGNQPQHF
TRBV4-2	TRBD2	TRBJ2-7	CASSTLIAGGSYEQYF
TRBV7-2	TRBD1	TRBJ2-2	CASSLRQGRTGELFF
TRBV5-1	-	TRBJ1-1	CASSPWGGSQPSSEAFF
TRBV29-1	-	TRBJ2-5	CSAGARETQYF
TRBV7-2	-	TRBJ2-2	CASSPVFGELFF
TRBV5-1	-	TRBJ2-3	CASSRWQLTDTQYF
TRBV24-1	-	TRBJ2-7	CATSDRGGKFYEQYF
TRBV7-2	-	TRBJ2-2	CASSPQGGRGELFF